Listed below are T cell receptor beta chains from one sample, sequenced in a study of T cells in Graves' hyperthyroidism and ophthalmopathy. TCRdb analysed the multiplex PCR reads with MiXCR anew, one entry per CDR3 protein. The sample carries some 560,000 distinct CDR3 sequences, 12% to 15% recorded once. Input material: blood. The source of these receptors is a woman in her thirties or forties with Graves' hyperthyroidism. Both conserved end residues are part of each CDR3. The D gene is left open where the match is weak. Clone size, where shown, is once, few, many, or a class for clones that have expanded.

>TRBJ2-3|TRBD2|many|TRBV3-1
CASSQEGAGGDTQYF
TGTGCCAGCAGCCAAGAAGGAGCGGGAGGAGATACGCAGTATTTT
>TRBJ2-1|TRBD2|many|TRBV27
CATRTSGTRDEQFF
TGTGCCACACGGACTAGCGGGACGAGGGATGAGCAGTTCTTC
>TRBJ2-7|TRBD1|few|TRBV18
CASSPMAVTGDYYEQYF
TGTGCCAGCTCACCAATGGCCGTTACAGGGGATTACTACGAGCAGTACTTC
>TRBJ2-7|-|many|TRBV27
CASSNMGDEQYF
TGTGCCAGCAGTAATATGGGGGACGAGCAGTACTTC
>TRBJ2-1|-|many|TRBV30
CAWSWADEQFF
TGTGCCTGGAGTTGGGCGGATGAGCAGTTCTTC
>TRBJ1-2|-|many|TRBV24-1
CATSQGLGYGYTF
TGTGCCACCAGTCAGGGGTTGGGCTATGGCTACACCTTC
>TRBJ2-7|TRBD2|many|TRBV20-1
CSARDPTSGRGPSYEQYF
TGCAGTGCTAGAGATCCGACTAGCGGGAGAGGCCCCTCCTACGAGCAGTACTTC
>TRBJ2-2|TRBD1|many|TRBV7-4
CASSKLSPPGQLDTGELFF
TGTGCCAGCAGCAAACTTAGCCCCCCGGGACAGTTGGACACCGGGGAGCTGTTTTTT
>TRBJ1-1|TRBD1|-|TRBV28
CTSSTQGASTEAFF
TGTACCAGCAGTACACAGGGGGCGAGTACTGAAGCTTTCTTT
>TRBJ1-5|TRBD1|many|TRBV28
CASRQGTRKSLNQPQHF
TGTGCCAGCAGACAGGGGACGCGAAAATCCCTCAATCAGCCCCAGCATTTT
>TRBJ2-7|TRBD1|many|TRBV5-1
CASSWGTGGGEQYF
TGCGCCAGCAGCTGGGGGACAGGCGGTGGCGAGCAGTACTTC
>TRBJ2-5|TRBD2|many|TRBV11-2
CASSLDRLAGVETQYF
TGTGCCAGCAGCTTAGATCGTCTAGCGGGAGTAGAGACCCAGTACTTC
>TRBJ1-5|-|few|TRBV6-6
CASSYSTGKGVQPQHF
TGTGCCAGCAGTTACTCGACGGGAAAAGGCGTTCAGCCCCAGCATTTT
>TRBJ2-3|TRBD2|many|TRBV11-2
CASSATGLAAPEADTQYF
TGTGCCAGCAGCGCCACGGGACTAGCGGCCCCTGAGGCAGATACGCAGTATTTT
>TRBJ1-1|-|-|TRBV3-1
CASSPRTDLNTEAFF
TGTGCCAGCAGCCCACGGACAGATCTGAACACTGAAGCTTTCTTT
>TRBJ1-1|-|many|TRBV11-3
CASSLGTRVNTEAFF
TGTGCCAGCAGCTTAGGGACACGAGTGAACACTGAAGCTTTCTTT
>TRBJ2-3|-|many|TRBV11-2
CASSLGLADTQYF
TGTGCCAGCAGCTTAGGGCTAGCAGATACGCAGTATTTT
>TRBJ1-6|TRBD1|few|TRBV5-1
CASSLAGGGGSPLHF
TGCGCCAGCAGCTTGGCAGGGGGCGGCGGATCACCCCTCCACTTT
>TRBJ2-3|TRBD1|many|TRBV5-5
CASSLEGQGARTDTQYF
TGTGCCAGCAGCTTAGAGGGACAGGGGGCACGTACAGATACGCAGTATTTT
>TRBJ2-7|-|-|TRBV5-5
CASSLLLGVRAAEQYF
TGTGCCAGCAGCCTTCTGCTCGGGGTGAGGGCAGCTGAGCAGTACTTC
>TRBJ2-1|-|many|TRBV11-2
CASSHPMRGPPYNEQFF
TGTGCCAGCTCTCATCCAATGAGGGGTCCTCCCTACAATGAGCAGTTCTTC
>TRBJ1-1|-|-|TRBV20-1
CSARVAGDTEAFF
TGCAGTGCTAGAGTGGCAGGGGACACTGAAGCTTTCTTT
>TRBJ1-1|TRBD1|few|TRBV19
CASRGDRANTEAFF
TGTGCCAGTAGGGGGGACAGAGCGAACACTGAAGCTTTCTTT
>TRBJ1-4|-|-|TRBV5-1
CASSLQGLDEKLFF
TGCGCCAGCAGCTTACAGGGTTTAGATGAAAAACTGTTTTTT
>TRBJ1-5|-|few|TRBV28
CASSHGGRGNQPQHF
TGTGCCAGCAGTCACGGGGGGCGAGGCAATCAGCCCCAGCATTTT
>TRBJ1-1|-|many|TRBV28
CASSFSRSTEAFF
TGTGCCAGCAGTTTCTCCAGGAGCACTGAAGCTTTCTTT
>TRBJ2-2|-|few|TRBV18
CASSPTDRNTGELFF
TGTGCCAGCTCACCAACGGACAGAAACACCGGGGAGCTGTTTTTT
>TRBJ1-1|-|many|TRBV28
CASSLFAREAFF
TGTGCCAGCAGTTTATTTGCCCGCGAAGCTTTCTTT
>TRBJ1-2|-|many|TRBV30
CACSRQYGYTF
TGTGCCTGCTCCCGACAGTATGGCTACACCTTC
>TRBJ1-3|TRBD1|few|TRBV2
CASSGQGATGNTIYF
TGTGCCAGCAGTGGACAGGGGGCGACTGGAAACACCATATATTTT
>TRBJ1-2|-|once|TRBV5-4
CASSLSSLYGYTF
TGTGCCAGCAGCCTGTCGAGTCTCTATGGCTACACCTTC
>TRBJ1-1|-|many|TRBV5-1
CASSITGNTEAFF
TGCGCCAGCTCAATAACAGGGAACACTGAAGCTTTCTTT
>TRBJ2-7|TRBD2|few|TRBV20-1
CSAPGEGTREQYF
TGCAGTGCCCCCGGGGAGGGCACCCGGGAGCAGTACTTC
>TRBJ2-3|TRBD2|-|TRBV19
CASSVLAGASTDTQYF
TGTGCCAGTAGTGTGCTAGCGGGTGCCAGCACAGATACGCAGTATTTT
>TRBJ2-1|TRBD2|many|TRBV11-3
CASSAGLAGVEDEQFF
TGTGCCAGCAGCGCGGGACTAGCGGGAGTGGAGGATGAGCAGTTCTTC
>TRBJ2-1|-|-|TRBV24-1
CATSASNEQFF
TGTGCCACCAGTGCGAGCAATGAGCAGTTCTTC
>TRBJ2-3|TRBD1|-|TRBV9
CASSEETGGSTDTQYF
TGTGCCAGCAGCGAGGAAACAGGGGGTAGCACAGATACGCAGTATTTT
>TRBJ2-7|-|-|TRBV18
CASSPPNYLTDEQYF
TGTGCCAGCTCACCACCTAATTACTTAACGGACGAGCAGTACTTC